This T cell receptor beta chain came from a study of shared clonotypes between healthy human individuals. To note about this clone: As yet, its antigen is unknown.

This CDR3 has 15 residues. Per germline, CDR1 WNHNN and CDR2 SYGVQD (reference sequence). Trimming shortened V by 3 bases and J by 4 bases, and 12 bases separated the two germline ends. General observations from the study: Richness estimates generally favored naive over memory subsets.

The assay was immunoSEQ multiplex PCR, and TCRdb's table has in-frame clones only and misses some. Here the sample spans about 2.4 million clones, over 85% being singletons. This chain links TRBV10-1 with TRBJ2-2; D may be TRBD1 or TRBD2 (5 bases each). Sequencing was carried out using naive CD4+ T cells sorted from blood. This sample's subset: CD45RA+ positively selected. The source of this sequence is a man aged 18 to 35 in good health. The CDR3 nucleotides read TGCGCCAGCAGTGAATCAGCAGGGAGCACCGGGGAGCTGTTTTTT. Translating it yields CASSESAGSTGELFF.